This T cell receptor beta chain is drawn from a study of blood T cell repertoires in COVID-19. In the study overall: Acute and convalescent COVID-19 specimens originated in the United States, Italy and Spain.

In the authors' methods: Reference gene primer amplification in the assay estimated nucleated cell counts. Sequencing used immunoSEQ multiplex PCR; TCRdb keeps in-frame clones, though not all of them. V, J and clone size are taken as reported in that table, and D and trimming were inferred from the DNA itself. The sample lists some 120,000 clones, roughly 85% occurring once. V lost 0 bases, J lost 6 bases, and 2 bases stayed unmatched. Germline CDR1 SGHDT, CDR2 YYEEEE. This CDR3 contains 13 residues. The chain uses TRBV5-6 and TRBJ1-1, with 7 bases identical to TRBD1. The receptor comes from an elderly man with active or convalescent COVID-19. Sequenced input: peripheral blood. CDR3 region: CASSLGQGSEAFF. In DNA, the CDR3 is TGTGCCAGCAGCTTGGGACAGGGCTCTGAAGCTTTCTTT.